The clone carrying this TCR beta chain has just a few counts. Its specificity is unknown. These data originate in a study of post-analysis software for immune sequencing data. Study as a whole: Relapsing-remitting, secondary progressive and progressive-relapsing forms made up the multiple sclerosis disease courses. Notes on the study in general: Comparison of patients with controls showed four or five TRBV segments more frequent in patients, TRBV5-6, TRBV5-1 and TRBV20-1 among them.

TCR beta cDNA libraries included unique molecular identifiers. TCRdb processed the PCR reads anew with MiXCR; each CDR3 protein has one entry. This table holds about 560,000 distinct CDR3 sequences, around 40% found once. The V gene end was trimmed by 0 bases and the J gene end by 13 bases; junction bases not matched to a gene: 8. The length of the CDR3 is 15 residues. CDR1 is MGHRA and CDR2 is YSYEKL in the germline V gene. Material for sequencing was blood. This clonotype originated in a girl aged 5 to 17 with multiple sclerosis. V usage is TRBV4-1 and J usage is TRBJ2-4; 11 nucleotides line up with TRBD2. In DNA, the CDR3 is TGCGCCAGCAGCCAAGACCCTGGGACTAGCGGTGAGCAGTACTTC. Its translation: CASSQDPGTSGEQYF.